A single sample gave rise to the 11 T cell receptor beta chains below, sequenced in a study of T cell responses to AZD1222 COVID-19 vaccine. The method was immunoSEQ multiplex PCR; TCRdb's version includes in-frame clones alone and lacks a portion of them. This sample has 57,000 or so clones, with around 81% found just once. The input for sequencing was peripheral blood, taken 28 days after the second AZD1222 dose. The receptors stem from an adult who received the AZD1222 COVID-19 vaccine.

The rearrangement links TRBV7-9 to TRBJ2-7, with TRBD2 matching over 14 bases. The CDR3 length is 17 residues. J was trimmed by 0 bases and V by 4 bases; bases with no gene match: 5. Germline CDR1 reads SEHNR; CDR2 reads FQNEAQ (reference sequence). The CDR3 here is CASSSTSGRGPSYEQYF. CDR3 in DNA: TGTGCCAGCAGCTCGACTAGCGGGAGGGGCCCCTCCTACGAGCAGTACTTC.

V usage is TRBV11-1 and J usage is TRBJ2-7; D is undetermined. The CDR3 spans 14 residues. Germline V lookup: CDR1 SGHAT, CDR2 FQDESV (reference sequence). V was pared by 3 bases and J by 0 bases, with 9 bases between. The DNA for the CDR3 is TGTGCCAGCAGCTTCCCCCAGTTCTCCTACGAGCAGTACTTC. It translates to CASSFPQFSYEQYF. Full variable domain (rest looked up from reference TRBV11-1 and TRBJ2-7): EAEVAQSPRYKITEKSQAVAFWCDPISGHATLYWYRQILGQGPELLVQFQDESVVDDSQLPKDRFSAERLKGVDSTLKIQPAELGDSAMYLCASSFPQFSYEQYFGPGTRLTVT.

Remarks on this clone: Compared with germline, one end of the junction differs, possibly owing to a read error. The V and J genes are TRBV7-9 and TRBJ1-2; D is unresolved. The CDR3 consists of 14 residues. CDR1 and CDR2 from the germline V gene are SEHNR and FQNEAQ (reference sequence). CDR3 nucleotides: TGTGCCAGCAGCCCACCCCCCCCGCGGAGCGCTGGTTACTTC. This encodes CASSPPPPRSAGYF.

The V and J genes are TRBV5-6 and TRBJ2-7; 10 bases are shared with TRBD2. The length of the CDR3 is 16 residues. Per germline, CDR1 SGHDT and CDR2 YYEEEE. V lost 2 bases, J lost 2 bases, and 7 bases stayed unmatched. CDR3 loop: CASSFMTSGFTYEQYF. The CDR3 nucleotides are TGTGCCAGCAGCTTCATGACTAGCGGGTTTACCTACGAGCAGTACTTC. Variable domain in full (rest from reference TRBV5-6 and TRBJ2-7): DAGVTQSPTHLIKTRGQQVTLRCSPKSGHDTVSWYQQALGQGPQFIFQYYEEEERQRGNFPDRFSGHQFPNYSSELNVNALLLGDSALYLCASSFMTSGFTYEQYFGPGTRLTVT.

The chain carries TRBV5-1 and TRBJ2-7, with TRBD2 matching 9 bases. Looked up from germline, CDR1 is SGHRS and CDR2 is YFSETQ. J gave up 3 bases and V 5 bases, and 9 bases lay outside the gene matches. This CDR3 region has 15 residues. CDR3 loop: CASSGPASGIYEQYF. DNA of the CDR3: TGCGCCAGCAGTGGGCCGGCTAGCGGGATCTACGAGCAGTACTTC.

The CDR3, as DNA: TGTGCCAGCAGCTTAGCGAGCGGGACTAGGAAAGAGACCCAGTACTTC. This encodes CASSLASGTRKETQYF. This chain joins TRBV7-6 and TRBJ2-5, with 8 bases aligning to TRBD2. Germline values: CDR1 SGHVS, CDR2 FNYEAQ. The ends lost 0 bases at V and 3 bases at J; junction bases unmatched: 6. The CDR3 has 16 residues.

The chain uses TRBV19 and TRBJ2-2; D gene unclear. The CDR3 spans 14 residues. V dropped 3 bases and J dropped 2 bases, with 7 bases sitting between them. Germline lookup yields CDR1 LNHDA and CDR2 SQIVND (reference sequence). The CDR3 DNA reads TGTGCCAGTAGTATCAGAGCCAACACCGGGGAGCTGTTTTTT. It translates to CASSIRANTGELFF. The whole variable domain, remainder taken from reference TRBV19 and TRBJ2-2, is DGGITQSPKYLFRKEGQNVTLSCEQNLNHDAMYWYRQDPGQGLRLIYYSQIVNDFQKGDIAEGYSVSREKKESFPLTVTSAQKNPTAFYLCASSIRANTGELFFGEGSRLTVL.

The rearrangement links TRBV11-2 to TRBJ1-1, with 7 bases identical to TRBD1. J gave up 4 bases and V 4 bases, and 0 bases lay outside the gene matches. The CDR3 spans 12 residues. From germline, CDR1 is SGHAT and CDR2 FQNNGV. The CDR3 spells CASSSGGTEAFF. The CDR3 nucleotides are TGTGCCAGCAGCTCAGGGGGCACTGAAGCTTTCTTT.

This clone was recorded only once. The gene calls are TRBV28 and TRBJ2-6; TRBD2 might be the D (5 bases). Trimming cost V 7 bases and J 0 bases, with 13 bases left between them. Per germline, CDR1 MDHEN and CDR2 SYDVKM. The length of the CDR3 is 16 residues. The chain's CDR3 is CASTPHTSSGANVLTF. The CDR3 bases are TGTGCCAGCACCCCCCATACTAGCTCTGGGGCCAACGTCCTGACTTTC.

For the CDR3, the DNA is TGTGCCAGTAGTATAGATTGGGGGGGCACTGAAGCTTTCTTT. Translated, it gives CASSIDWGGTEAFF. The V gene is TRBV19, the J gene TRBJ1-1, with D possibly matching TRBD1 (5 bases). Germline CDR1 is LNHDA and CDR2 is SQIVND (reference sequence). The ends were cut back, 0 bases at V and 4 bases at J, with 9 bases in the middle. CDR3 length: 14 residues.

This clone was seen more than once but under ten times. The V call is TRBV5-4, the J call TRBJ2-7; TRBD2 agrees at 14 bases. CDR1 and CDR2 from the germline V gene are SGHNT and YYREEE (reference sequence). V was pared by 3 bases and J by 12 bases, with 14 bases of the junction left unmatched. The CDR3 is 16 residues long. CDR3 in amino acids: CASSSGGLAGVKGRYF. CDR3 nucleotides: TGTGCCAGCAGCTCCGGGGGACTAGCGGGAGTAAAGGGTCGGTACTTC.